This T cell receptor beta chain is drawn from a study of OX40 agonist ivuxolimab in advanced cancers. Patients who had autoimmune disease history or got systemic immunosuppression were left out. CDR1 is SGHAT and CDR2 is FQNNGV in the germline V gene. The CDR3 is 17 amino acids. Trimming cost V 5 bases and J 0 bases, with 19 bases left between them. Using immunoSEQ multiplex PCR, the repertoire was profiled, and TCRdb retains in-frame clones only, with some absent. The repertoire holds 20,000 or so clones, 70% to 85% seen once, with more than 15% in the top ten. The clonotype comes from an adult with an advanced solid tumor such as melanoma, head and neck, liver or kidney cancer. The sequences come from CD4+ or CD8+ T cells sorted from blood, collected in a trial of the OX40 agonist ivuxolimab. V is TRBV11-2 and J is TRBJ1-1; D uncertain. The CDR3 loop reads CASSHTTLRGVNTEAFF. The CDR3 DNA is TGTGCCAGCAGCCACACGACGTTGCGCGGGGTGAACACTGAAGCTTTCTTT.